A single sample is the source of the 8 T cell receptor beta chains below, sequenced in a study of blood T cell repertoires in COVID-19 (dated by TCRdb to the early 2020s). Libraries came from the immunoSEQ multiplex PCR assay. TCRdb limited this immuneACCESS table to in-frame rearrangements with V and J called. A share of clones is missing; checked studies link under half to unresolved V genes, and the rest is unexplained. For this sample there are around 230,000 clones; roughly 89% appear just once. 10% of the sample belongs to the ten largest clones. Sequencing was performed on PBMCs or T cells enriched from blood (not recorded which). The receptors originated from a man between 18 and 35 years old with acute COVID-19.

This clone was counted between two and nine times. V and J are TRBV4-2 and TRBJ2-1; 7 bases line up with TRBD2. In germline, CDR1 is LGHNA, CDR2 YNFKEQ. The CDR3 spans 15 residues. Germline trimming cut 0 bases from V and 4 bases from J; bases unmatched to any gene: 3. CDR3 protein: CASSQEEGGYNEQFF. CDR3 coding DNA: TGTGCCAGCAGCCAAGAGGAGGGAGGGTACAATGAGCAGTTCTTC.

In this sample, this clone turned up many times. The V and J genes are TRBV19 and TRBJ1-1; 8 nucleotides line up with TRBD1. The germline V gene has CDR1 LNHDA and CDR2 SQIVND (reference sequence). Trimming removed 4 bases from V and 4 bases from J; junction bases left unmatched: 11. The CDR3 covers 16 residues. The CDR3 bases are TGTGCCAGTAGTAAAGGGCAGGGGGCACGGAGCACTGAAGCTTTCTTT. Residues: CASSKGQGARSTEAFF.

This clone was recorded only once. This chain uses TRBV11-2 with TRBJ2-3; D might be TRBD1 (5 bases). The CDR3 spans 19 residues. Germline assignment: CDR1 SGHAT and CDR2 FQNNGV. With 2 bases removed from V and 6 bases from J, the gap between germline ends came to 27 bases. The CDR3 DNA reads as TGTGCCAGCAGCTTAAGCCTAATCAATCAGGGAAGGGCGAAGGATACGCAGTATTTT. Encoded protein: CASSLSLINQGRAKDTQYF. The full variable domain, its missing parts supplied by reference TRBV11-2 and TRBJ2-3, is EAGVAQSPRYKIIEKRQSVAFWCNPISGHATLYWYQQILGQGPKLLIQFQNNGVVDDSQLPKDRFSAERLKGVDSTLKIQPAKLEDSAVYLCASSLSLINQGRAKDTQYFGPGTRLTVL.

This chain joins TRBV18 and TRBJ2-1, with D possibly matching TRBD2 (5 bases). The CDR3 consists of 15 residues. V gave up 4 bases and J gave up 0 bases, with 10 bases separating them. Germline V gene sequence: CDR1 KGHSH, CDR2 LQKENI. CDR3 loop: CASSLSGYSYNEQFF. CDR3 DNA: TGTGCCAGCTCACTCAGCGGATACTCCTACAATGAGCAGTTCTTC. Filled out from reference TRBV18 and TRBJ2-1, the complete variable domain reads NAGVMQNPRHLVRRRGQEARLRCSPMKGHSHVYWYRQLPEEGLKFMVYLQKENIIDESGMPKERFSAEFPKEGPSILRIQQVVRGDSAAYFCASSLSGYSYNEQFFGPGTRLTVL.

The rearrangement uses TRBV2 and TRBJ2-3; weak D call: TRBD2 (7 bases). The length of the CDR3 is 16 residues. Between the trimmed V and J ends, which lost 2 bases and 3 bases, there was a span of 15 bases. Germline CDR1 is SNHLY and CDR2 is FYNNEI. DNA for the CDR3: TGTGCCAGCAGTGAATTTGGGAGGGGGACGACAGATACGCAGTATTTT. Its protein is CASSEFGRGTTDTQYF.

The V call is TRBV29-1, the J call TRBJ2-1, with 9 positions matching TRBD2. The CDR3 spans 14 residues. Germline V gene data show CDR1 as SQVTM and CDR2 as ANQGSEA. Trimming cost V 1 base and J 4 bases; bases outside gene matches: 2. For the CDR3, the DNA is TGCAGCGTTGAAGGCGGGAGGGTTTACAATGAGCAGTTCTTC. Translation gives CSVEGGRVYNEQFF.

The CDR3 nucleotides read TGCGCCAGCAGCTTGGCCGTGGACTCGAACACCGGGGAGCTGTTTTTT. Its translation is CASSLAVDSNTGELFF. This chain uses TRBV5-1 with TRBJ2-2; D possibly corresponds to TRBD2 (5 bases). Trimming stripped 0 bases from V and 0 bases from J, with 9 bases between. The CDR3 is 16 amino acids. CDR1 is SGHRS and CDR2 is YFSETQ in the germline V gene. Variable domain in full (rest from reference TRBV5-1 and TRBJ2-2): KAGVTQTPRYLIKTRGQQVTLSCSPISGHRSVSWYQQTPGQGLQFLFEYFSETQRNKGNFPGRFSGRQFSNSRSEMNVSTLELGDSALYLCASSLAVDSNTGELFFGEGSRLTVL.

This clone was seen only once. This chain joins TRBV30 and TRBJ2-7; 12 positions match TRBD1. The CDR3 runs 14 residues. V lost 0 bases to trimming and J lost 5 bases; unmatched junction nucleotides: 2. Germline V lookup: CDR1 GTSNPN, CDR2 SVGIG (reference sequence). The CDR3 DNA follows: TGTGCCTGGAGTGTTGGGACAGGGGGCGACGAGCAGTACTTC. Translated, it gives CAWSVGTGGDEQYF.